One T cell receptor (beta chain) is described in this entry. The target antigen is unknown. The source of the sample is a study of T cell responses to AZD1222 COVID-19 vaccine. The overall study: Doses given second, at about 4 or about 12 weeks, were pooled.

Study outcomes and limitations: Rises in breadth and depth of Spike-specific TCRs came after two AZD1222 doses.

Clones were sequenced by immunoSEQ multiplex PCR, and TCRdb holds only the in-frame ones, with some missing. The repertoire includes under 200,000 clones, roughly nine tenths of them detected once, and about 1.9% sits in the top ten. Here the sequenced sample was peripheral blood, taken on day 0 of AZD1222 vaccination. This TCR derives from an adult in good health.

CDR3 nucleotide sequence: TGTGCCAGTAGGCCCTTGAGAGGGACGGAGGATCAGCCCCAGCATTTT. Translating it yields CASRPLRGTEDQPQHF. The chain recombines TRBV19 with TRBJ1-5; possibly TRBD1 for D (5 bases). V was shortened by 6 bases and J by 5 bases, with 20 bases between the two germline ends. The CDR3 is made up of 16 amino acids. CDR1 LNHDA and CDR2 SQIVND come from the germline V gene (reference sequence). The full variable domain, rest sourced from reference TRBV19 and TRBJ1-5, is DGGITQSPKYLFRKEGQNVTLSCEQNLNHDAMYWYRQDPGQGLRLIYYSQIVNDFQKGDIAEGYSVSREKKESFPLTVTSAQKNPTAFYLCASRPLRGTEDQPQHFGDGTRLSIL.